The present T cell receptor (beta chain) was sequenced within a study of cytomegalovirus exposure and HLA in healthy donors. Study outcomes and limitations: Rarity held for most TCR sequences, but there were some public TCRs that occurred in many donors.

This PCR relied on a set of 60 Vbeta primers and 13 Jbeta primers. Sequencing was performed with immunoSEQ multiplex PCR; in TCRdb, only in-frame clones are kept and a portion is missing. In the table there are 200,000 or so clones, approximately 85% of which are singletons. The V gene's germline CDR1 is MNHEY and CDR2 SVGAGI. The CDR3 loop spans 14 amino acids. V was shortened by 4 bases and J by 4 bases, with 12 bases between the two germline ends. Worth noting for this clone: Its matching antigen is unknown.

Material: PBMCs. The V gene is TRBV6-5, the J gene TRBJ2-3; maybe TRBD1 (5 bases). The TCR comes from a woman aged 45-59 years in good health and CMV-seropositive. Here the CDR3 DNA reads TGTGCCAGCAGTTTCCTCCAGGGTGCAGATACGCAGTATTTT. Its translation is CASSFLQGADTQYF.